This entry lists 32 T cell receptor beta chains sequenced from one sample in a study of blood T cell repertoires in COVID-19. Here immunoSEQ multiplex PCR was the method, and the copy in TCRdb shows in-frame clones only, minus some. The sample yields 280,000 or so clones, over 75% seen once. The sample comprised peripheral blood. The receptors shown here come from a man aged 18 to 29 with active or convalescent COVID-19.

V and J are TRBV2 and TRBJ1-2, with 8 bases lining up with TRBD1. The CDR3 extends over 15 amino acids. Germline V gene sequence: CDR1 SNHLY, CDR2 FYNNEI. V lost 3 bases, J lost 2 bases, and 5 bases stayed unmatched. The CDR3 sequence is CASSEFRTGNYGYTF. The CDR3 DNA follows: TGTGCCAGCAGTGAGTTTAGGACAGGGAACTATGGCTACACCTTC.

V and J are TRBV14 and TRBJ1-2, with a tentative D call TRBD1 (5 bases). Germline V gene data show CDR1 as SGHDN and CDR2 as FVKESK. The V end was cut by 1 base, the J end by 3 bases, with 6 bases between. The CDR3 covers 13 residues. CDR3 region: CASSQGQYYGYTF. CDR3 in DNA: TGTGCCAGCAGCCAAGGACAGTACTATGGCTACACCTTC. The variable domain in full, completed from reference TRBV14 and TRBJ1-2, reads EAGVTQFPSHSVIEKGQTVTLRCDPISGHDNLYWYRRVMGKEIKFLLHFVKESKQDESGMPNNRFLAERTGGTYSTLKVQPAELEDSGVYFCASSQGQYYGYTFGSGTRLTVV.

The V gene is TRBV9, the J gene TRBJ1-2; TRBD1 matches at 7 bases. This CDR3 has 19 amino acids. Per the germline V gene, CDR1 is SGDLS and CDR2 is YYNGEE. The V and J ends lost 0 bases and 4 bases, in that order; junction bases with no gene match: 18. The CDR3 DNA reads TGTGCCAGCAGCGTAGCAATTAATCCAATACAGACAGGGTCCTATGGCTACACCTTC. This gives the protein CASSVAINPIQTGSYGYTF.

The chain employs TRBV21-1 and TRBJ2-1; the D segment call TRBD2 is taken from the table without a DNA check. TRBV21-1 is shown as a pseudogene. This CDR3 contains 13 residues. The CDR3 bases are TGTGCCAGCAACCAGGACGCGGAGGGTGAGCAGTTCTTC. As protein: CASNQDAEGEQFF.

The chain combines TRBV6-1 with TRBJ2-3; maybe TRBD1 (5 bases). Trimming took off 0 bases at V and 2 bases at J, with 9 bases between the two ends. Germline V gives CDR1 MNHNS, CDR2 SASEGT. This CDR3 contains 15 residues. The CDR3 sequence is CASSEAGADTDTQYF. CDR3 nucleotides: TGTGCCAGCAGTGAAGCTGGGGCCGACACAGATACGCAGTATTTT.

The chain recombines TRBV10-3 with TRBJ1-2, with 8 bases fitting TRBD1. CDR1 is ENHRY, CDR2 SYGVKD, per germline. V lost 11 bases to trimming and J lost 6 bases; unmatched junction nucleotides: 5. The CDR3 extends over 11 amino acids. CDR3 nucleotides: TGTGCCTCCGGACAGGGAGATGGCTACACCTTC. This codes for CASGQGDGYTF.

V gene TRBV5-1 combines with J gene TRBJ2-7; TRBD2 aligns across 13 bases. CDR3 length: 15 residues. Looked up from germline, CDR1 is SGHRS and CDR2 is YFSETQ. Trimming removed 1 base from V and 4 bases from J; junction bases left unmatched: 2. The CDR3 DNA is TGCGCCAGCAGCTTGACACTAGCGGGGGGGTACGAGCAGTACTTC. It translates to CASSLTLAGGYEQYF.

CDR3 region: CASSQLGPRESTDTQYF. DNA for the CDR3: TGTGCCAGCAGCCAACTGGGCCCCAGAGAGAGCACAGATACGCAGTATTTT. The genes are TRBV7-2 and TRBJ2-3; the D is unclear. Trimming took 5 bases from V and 0 from J, leaving 18 bases between them. This CDR3 has 17 residues. The germline V gene encodes CDR1 SGHTA and CDR2 FQGNSA. Full variable domain (missing parts from reference TRBV7-2 and TRBJ2-3): GAGVSQSPSNKVTEKGKDVELRCDPISGHTALYWYRQSLGQGLEFLIYFQGNSAPDKSGLPSDRFSAERTGGSVSTLTIQRTQQEDSAVYLCASSQLGPRESTDTQYFGPGTRLTVL.

This chain links TRBV19 with TRBJ1-4, with D possibly TRBD1 on 5 matching bases. The CDR3 contains 15 residues. With 3 bases removed from V and 8 bases from J, the gap between germline ends came to 16 bases. Germline V gene lookup returns CDR1 LNHDA and CDR2 SQIVND (reference sequence). The CDR3, as DNA: TGTGCCAGTAGTATTTGGCAAGGGGATGGAGAAAAACTGTTTTTT. This codes for CASSIWQGDGEKLFF.

The chain is built from TRBV5-6 and TRBJ1-1, with D maybe TRBD1 (5 bases). The V end lost 0 bases, the J end lost 5 bases, and 17 bases lay between the germline ends. CDR1 is SGHDT and CDR2 is YYEEEE in the germline V gene. This CDR3 region has 16 residues. In nucleotides, the CDR3 is TGTGCCAGCAGCTTGGACCCCAGGGCCTTGGAGACTGAAGCTTTCTTT. Protein: CASSLDPRALETEAFF.

The V gene is TRBV9, the J gene TRBJ2-5; D might be TRBD2 (6 bases). The V end was cut by 3 bases, the J end by 5 bases, with 11 bases between. Per the germline V gene, CDR1 is SGDLS and CDR2 is YYNGEE. CDR3 length: 13 residues. CDR3 protein: CASSAGTFETQYF. CDR3 sequence (DNA): TGTGCCAGCAGCGCCGGGACTTTCGAGACCCAGTACTTC.

V gene TRBV19 combines with J gene TRBJ1-2, with D unclear. The CDR3 is 13 residues long. The germline V gene has CDR1 LNHDA and CDR2 SQIVND (reference sequence). The V end lost 3 bases, the J end lost 3 bases, and 8 bases lay between the germline ends. CDR3 in amino acids: CASSMFGDYGYTF. Written as DNA, the CDR3 is TGTGCCAGTAGTATGTTCGGGGACTATGGCTACACCTTC.

The rearrangement links TRBV27 to TRBJ1-1, with 7 bases lining up with TRBD1. Germline CDR1 MNHEY, CDR2 SMNVEV (reference sequence). The trim removed 5 bases at V and 4 bases at J, leaving 7 bases unmatched. CDR3 size: 14 residues. The DNA of the CDR3 is TGTGCCAGCAGTCTGACAGGGTCTGGCACTGAAGCTTTCTTT. It is translated as CASSLTGSGTEAFF.

This chain uses TRBV4-3 with TRBJ1-3, with 8 bases lining up with TRBD1. Trimming cost V 5 bases and J 0 bases; bases outside gene matches: 3. There are 15 residues in the CDR3. Germline CDR1 and CDR2: LGHNA and YSLEER. As DNA, the CDR3 is TGCGCCAGCAGCGGAGGGACAGGCTCTGGAAACACCATATATTTT. Amino acids: CASSGGTGSGNTIYF.

The J gene is TRBJ1-3, the V gene TRBV9; 11 bases map to TRBD1. There are 17 residues in the CDR3. Germline CDR1 reads SGDLS; CDR2 reads YYNGEE. V lost 3 bases to trimming and J lost 4 bases; unmatched junction nucleotides: 9. The CDR3, as DNA: TGTGCCAGCAGCGCACTCCCAGGACAGGGGGCAGGAAACACCATATATTTT. Protein sequence: CASSALPGQGAGNTIYF.

This CDR3 is CASSQPTTSGGTDNEQFF. The CDR3 DNA reads as TGTGCCAGCAGTCAACCAACGACTAGCGGGGGGACCGACAATGAGCAGTTCTTC. V usage is TRBV6-6 and J usage is TRBJ2-1; TRBD2 aligns across 13 bases. V shed 5 bases, J shed 5 bases, and the junction held 12 bases outside the gene matches. This CDR3 spans 18 amino acids. Germline V gene sequence: CDR1 MNHNY, CDR2 SVGAGI (reference sequence).

The chain joins TRBV18 to TRBJ2-7; 7 bases are a match to TRBD2. J gave up 6 bases and V 4 bases, and 12 bases lay outside the gene matches. Looked up from germline, CDR1 is KGHSH and CDR2 is LQKENI. This CDR3 comprises 15 residues. CDR3 protein: CASSRIRIREGEQYF. CDR3 DNA: TGTGCCAGCTCACGTATACGAATCAGGGAGGGCGAGCAGTACTTC.

The J gene is TRBJ2-3, the V gene TRBV24-1; TRBD1 agrees at 9 bases. V shed 3 bases, J shed 9 bases, and the junction held 12 bases outside the gene matches. CDR3 length: 16 residues. Germline V gene data show CDR1 as KGHDR and CDR2 as SFDVKD. CDR3 loop: CATSDPGTGYTETQYF. The CDR3 DNA reads as TGTGCCACCAGTGATCCCGGGACAGGGTACACGGAAACGCAGTATTTT.

This clone was counted once. The chain is built from TRBV5-8 and TRBJ1-2; possibly TRBD1 for D (5 bases). Trimming took 0 bases from V and 5 from J, leaving 17 bases between them. The CDR3 runs to 16 residues. Per the germline V gene, CDR1 is SGHTS and CDR2 is YDEGEE. The CDR3 coding sequence is TGTGCCAGCAGCTTGGCCCGCCATGGGGCGCAGTATGGCTACACCTTC. Translated, it gives CASSLARHGAQYGYTF.

This chain connects TRBV6-5 to TRBJ1-6; D is undetermined. The CDR3 is made up of 14 amino acids. Trimming removed 0 bases at V and 10 bases at J, with 10 bases between. Germline loops: CDR1 MNHEY, CDR2 SVGAGI. Here the CDR3 reads CASSYSGSESPLHF. The CDR3 bases are TGTGCCAGCAGTTACTCCGGGAGTGAATCACCCCTCCACTTT.

The chain is built from TRBV10-3 and TRBJ1-1; TRBD1 agrees at 7 bases. V dropped 10 bases and J dropped 3; count of bases not matched to a gene: 8. The CDR3 totals 13 residues. The germline gives CDR1 ENHRY, CDR2 SYGVKD. The CDR3 sequence: CATLDRAYTEAFF. The CDR3 DNA sequence: TGTGCCACCTTAGACAGGGCTTACACTGAAGCTTTCTTT.

This sequence joins TRBV20-1 and TRBJ1-2, with D unresolved. Germline loops: CDR1 DFQATT, CDR2 SNEGSKA (reference sequence). The CDR3 loop spans 11 amino acids. The V end was cut by 5 bases, the J end by 6 bases, with 10 bases between. CDR3 in amino acids: CSADPRDGYTF. CDR3 in DNA: TGCAGTGCTGACCCTCGGGATGGCTACACCTTC.

The chain recombines TRBV5-6 with TRBJ2-3; D uncertain. The V gene lost 1 base and the J gene lost 1 base, with 10 bases spanning the gap. This CDR3 comprises 15 residues. Germline-derived CDR1 and CDR2 are SGHDT and YYEEEE. The CDR3 loop reads CASSLTWQGTDTQYF. CDR3 coding DNA: TGTGCCAGCAGCTTGACATGGCAGGGCACAGATACGCAGTATTTT.

This clone was seen once. V is TRBV3-1 (or the pseudogene TRBV3-2) and J is TRBJ2-7; 9 bases match TRBD1. V trimming: 4 bases; J trimming: 2 bases; junction bases outside the gene matches: 6. Per germline, CDR1 LGHDT and CDR2 YNNKEL (reference sequence). The CDR3 extends over 15 amino acids. The DNA for the CDR3 is TGTGCCAGCAGCCGCCGGGACAGGGTTCCCTACGAGCAGTACTTC. Its translation: CASSRRDRVPYEQYF.

The V and J genes are TRBV25-1 and TRBJ2-2; D possibly corresponds to TRBD1 (5 bases). Per the germline V gene, CDR1 is MGHDK and CDR2 is SYGVNS. CDR3 length: 13 amino acids. Trimming removed 6 bases from V and 6 bases from J, with 11 bases in between. The CDR3 region has the DNA TGTGCCAGCAGGACAGTGATGTCCGGGGAGCTGTTTTTT. It specifies CASRTVMSGELFF.

V gene TRBV2 combines with J gene TRBJ1-5; 7 nucleotides line up with TRBD1. Looked up from germline, CDR1 is SNHLY and CDR2 is FYNNEI. This CDR3 has 12 residues. V lost 6 bases and J lost 13; bases outside the gene matches: 9. CDR3 nucleotide sequence: TGTGCCAGCAGCCCGACAGGGAACTCGCAGCATTTT. It yields the protein CASSPTGNSQHF.

This clone was seen a few times. CDR3 coding DNA: TGTGCCAGCAGCTTAGGGTCAGGGGTTTACAATGAGCAGTTCTTC. This encodes CASSLGSGVYNEQFF. The chain recombines TRBV11-3 with TRBJ2-1; D perhaps matches TRBD1 (6 bases). CDR3 length: 15 residues. Between the trimmed V and J ends, which lost 1 base and 4 bases, there was a span of 11 bases. CDR1 is SGHNT, CDR2 YENEEA, per germline.

This clone occurred a few times. This chain connects TRBV7-2 to TRBJ2-7; 8 bases agree with TRBD1. V lost 5 bases to trimming and J lost 3 bases; unmatched junction nucleotides: 6. The CDR3 totals 14 residues. CDR1 is SGHTA and CDR2 is FQGNSA in the germline V gene. CDR3 in amino acids: CASSPDRVNYEQYF. The CDR3 coding sequence is TGTGCCAGCAGCCCGGACAGGGTGAACTACGAGCAGTACTTC.

The chain has TRBV27 and TRBJ1-2; unclear D gene. Per germline, CDR1 MNHEY and CDR2 SMNVEV (reference sequence). Trimming left V 0 bases short and J 1 base short, with 6 bases between. This CDR3 region has 14 residues. The CDR3: CASSLSQHNYGYTF. The CDR3 region has the DNA TGTGCCAGCAGTTTATCCCAACATAACTATGGCTACACCTTC.

As for this clone: Other DNA sequences in this specimen translate into the identical CDR3. The genes are TRBV12-3 or TRBV12-4 and TRBJ1-5, with 7 bases matching TRBD1. V lost 6 bases, J lost 6 bases, and 5 bases stayed unmatched. There are 13 residues in the CDR3. The CDR3 loop is CASSLQGGQPQHF. The CDR3 nucleotides read TGTGCCAGCAGCCTCCAGGGGGGTCAGCCCCAGCATTTT.

The gene calls are TRBV11-2 and TRBJ2-7, with a tentative D call TRBD2 (5 bases). Deletions cut 1 base from V and 4 bases from J, with 11 bases between. Germline CDR1 is SGHAT and CDR2 is FQNNGV. This CDR3 has 14 amino acids. The DNA of the CDR3 is TGTGCCAGCAGCTTAGGAGGGTGGGGTTACGAGCAGTACTTC. Amino acids: CASSLGGWGYEQYF.

This clone was detected only a few times. The chain is built from TRBV5-4 and TRBJ1-2; TRBD1 matches at 8 bases. Per germline, CDR1 SGHNT and CDR2 YYREEE (reference sequence). Trimming took 4 bases from V and 6 from J; bases not matched to a gene: 8. The CDR3 runs 14 residues. The CDR3 reads CASSPGQGGHGYTF. DNA for the CDR3: TGTGCCAGCAGCCCTGGACAGGGAGGACATGGCTACACCTTC.